Below are 10 T cell receptor beta chains sequenced from a single sample in a study of vaccination effects on CD4 cells after COVID-19. Clones were read by immunoSEQ multiplex PCR, and TCRdb kept only the in-frame ones, dropping some. The table lists about 66,000 clones, under 85% of them singletons. For these receptors, no antigen is known. Before sequencing took place, the ViraFEST assay used viral peptide pools to expand antigen-specific CD4+ T cells. On approximately day 9 of culture, CD4+ T cells were separated out. The participants, recipients of two vaccine doses, got either BNT162b2 or mRNA-1273. Material: CD4+ T cells from PBMCs cultured with HCoV-OC43 spike peptides, obtained after COVID-19 vaccination. Subset of the sample: HCoV-OC43 spike overlapping peptide pool stimulation. The receptors come from a human donor who received a COVID-19 vaccine.

The rearrangement uses TRBV12-3 or TRBV12-4 and TRBJ1-6; D is unclear. The CDR3 runs to 12 residues. The germline V and J ends were trimmed by 5 bases and 9 bases, with 8 bases remaining between them. Here the CDR3 DNA reads TGTGCCAGCAGTGTCAGTGGTTCACCCCTCCACTTT. Translated: CASSVSGSPLHF.

This chain links TRBV6-5 with TRBJ1-5; D is unclear. Between the trimmed V and J ends, which lost 5 bases and 6 bases, there was a span of 17 bases. Per germline, CDR1 MNHEY and CDR2 SVGAGI. The CDR3 sequence is 15 residues long. CDR3 sequence: CASSPVRGFGQPQHF. The CDR3 bases are TGTGCCAGCAGTCCCGTTCGGGGTTTCGGTCAGCCCCAGCATTTT.

V is TRBV25-1 and J is TRBJ2-5; 8 nucleotides agree with TRBD2. Germline loops: CDR1 MGHDK, CDR2 SYGVNS. The CDR3 runs to 13 residues. V trimming: 4 bases; J trimming: 5 bases; junction bases outside the gene matches: 3. DNA of the CDR3: TGTGCCAGCAGTGTACCGGGGGGGGAGACCCAGTACTTC. This gives the protein CASSVPGGETQYF.

The rearrangement uses TRBV18 and TRBJ2-5; D remains unclear. The CDR3 has 14 amino acids. CDR1 is KGHSH, CDR2 LQKENI, per germline. Trimming took off 0 bases at V and 1 base at J, with 6 bases between the two ends. The CDR3 here is CASSPPSSQETQYF. Written as DNA, the CDR3 is TGTGCCAGCTCACCACCGAGCAGCCAAGAGACCCAGTACTTC.

The rearrangement uses TRBV5-1 and TRBJ2-7; D may be TRBD1 or TRBD2 (5 bases each). CDR1 is SGHRS and CDR2 is YFSETQ in the germline V gene. The CDR3 is made up of 14 amino acids. The germline V and J ends were trimmed by 1 base and 4 bases, with 12 bases remaining between them. CDR3 protein: CASSLRGEGYEQYV. In DNA, the CDR3 is TGCGCCAGCAGCTTGAGGGGAGAGGGATACGAGCAGTACGTC.

The chain recombines TRBV10-3 with TRBJ2-1, with 8 bases fitting TRBD1. V was clipped by 2 bases and J by 8 bases; unmatched bases: 11. The CDR3 is 16 amino acids. CDR1 and CDR2 (germline): ENHRY, SYGVKD. The CDR3: CAISEPGQGSLHEQFF. In DNA form, the CDR3 reads TGTGCCATCAGTGAGCCCGGACAGGGTTCTCTACATGAGCAGTTCTTC.

The rearrangement links TRBV5-1 to TRBJ2-2; unclear D gene. The germline CDR1 and CDR2 sequences are SGHRS and YFSETQ. The V and J ends lost 1 base and 2 bases respectively, with 6 bases between them. There are 14 residues in the CDR3. In DNA, the CDR3 is TGCGCCAGCAGCTTGAACAGCAACACCGGGGAGCTGTTTTTT. Translating gives CASSLNSNTGELFF.

This clone was seen only once. This sequence joins TRBV5-1 and TRBJ2-5; D is possibly TRBD2 (6 bases). CDR1 is SGHRS, CDR2 YFSETQ, per germline. V was shortened by 5 bases and J by 4 bases, with 21 bases between the two germline ends. The CDR3 extends over 16 amino acids. CDR3 bases: TGCGCCAGCAGTTTGAACGGGGGAGAGGTTGGAGAGACCCAGTACTTC. It codes for CASSLNGGEVGETQYF.

This clone was seen only a few times. The chain recombines TRBV9 with TRBJ1-1; no reliable D call. This CDR3 comprises 13 residues. CDR1 and CDR2 (germline): SGDLS, YYNGEE. V lost 0 bases, J lost 4 bases, and 7 bases lay in between. The CDR3 protein is CASSVAMGTEAFF. The CDR3 coding sequence is TGTGCCAGCAGCGTAGCTATGGGCACTGAAGCTTTCTTT.

The chain employs TRBV9 and TRBJ2-5, with 8 bases that match TRBD2. V lost 4 bases to trimming and J lost 7 bases; unmatched junction nucleotides: 15. In germline, CDR1 is SGDLS, CDR2 YYNGEE. The CDR3 runs 16 residues. CDR3 sequence reads: CASSPRGGQGRGTQYF. CDR3 DNA sequence: TGTGCCAGCAGCCCCCGGGGGGGGCAGGGTAGGGGGACCCAGTACTTC.